Listed below are T cell receptor beta chains from one sample, sequenced in a study of T cells in Graves' hyperthyroidism and ophthalmopathy. TCRdb redid the calling of the multiplex PCR reads with MiXCR, one entry per CDR3 protein. The table shows around 350,000 distinct CDR3 sequences, with 15% to 20% occurring only once. The sample taken for sequencing was blood. Every receptor here comes from a woman aged 18-29 years with Graves' hyperthyroidism. CDR3s include the opening cysteine and the closing phenylalanine or tryptophan. The order of the fields is J gene, V gene, CDR3 protein.

TRBJ2-5,TRBV25-1,CASSGGLAGRETQYF
TRBJ1-1,TRBV6-2/TRBV6-3,CASSYSTEALRLNTEAFF
TRBJ2-7,TRBV20-1,CSASGGGNYEQYF
TRBJ1-5,TRBV29-1,CSARQENQPQHF
TRBJ2-6,TRBV12-5,CASGIRERANVLTF
TRBJ1-5,TRBV20-1,CSASPDRGPSNQPQHF
TRBJ2-5,TRBV11-2,CASSSGLAGGTQETQYF
TRBJ1-1,TRBV10-3,CAISETENTEAFF
TRBJ1-5,TRBV29-1,CSIQAGSNQPQHF
TRBJ2-2,TRBV12-3/TRBV12-4,CASTGTANTGELFF
TRBJ2-3,TRBV6-1,CASNTGFDTQYF
TRBJ1-5,TRBV7-9,CASSRGGGDTQPQHF
TRBJ1-1,TRBV18,CASSPRTTRDRNTEAFF
TRBJ2-5,TRBV6-1,CASSGWEAAKETQYF
TRBJ2-5,TRBV6-5,CASSYPTSGGPTGETQYF
TRBJ1-2,TRBV10-3,CAISVREGTSAPSNYGYTF
TRBJ2-2,TRBV30,CAWSVFGTGGNTGELFF
TRBJ1-2,TRBV30,CAWSSWYGYTF
TRBJ1-5,TRBV24-1,CATSDPEDGNQPQHF
TRBJ2-7,TRBV6-1,CASSEGGGNSYEQYF
TRBJ1-2,TRBV3-1,CASSNLDRGDGYTF
TRBJ2-5,TRBV20-1,CSARRDIWAQYQETQYF
TRBJ2-7,TRBV20-1,CSARDPGTSGSSYEQYF
TRBJ1-1,TRBV20-1,CSAWDRGTEAFF
TRBJ2-3,TRBV2,CASSPDYASTDTQYF
TRBJ1-3,TRBV28,CASSNPRGLRNTIYF
TRBJ2-5,TRBV20-1,CSAGATLGEETQYF
TRBJ1-5,TRBV2,CASSAPIGNQPQHF
TRBJ1-2,TRBV2,CASSEIRNGYTF
TRBJ2-5,TRBV5-1,CASSLTSVPLGETQYF
TRBJ1-5,TRBV20-1,CSARDTRELEAQHF
TRBJ1-6,TRBV30,CAWSVAHKNSPLHF
TRBJ2-7,TRBV6-5,CASSSRTGANYEQYF
TRBJ1-2,TRBV6-1,CASSESAGRGGYTF
TRBJ1-6,TRBV2,CASSPYKGSPASPLHF
TRBJ1-1,TRBV29-1,CSVEGGDTEAFF
TRBJ1-2,TRBV9,CASRRTEDGYTF
TRBJ2-2,TRBV7-2,CASSHSGGVPGELFF
TRBJ2-4,TRBV6-1,CASRPGRFGNIQYF
TRBJ2-2,TRBV2,CASGRTRSNTGELFF
TRBJ1-2,TRBV20-1,CSASSSGNGYTF
TRBJ2-7,TRBV20-1,CSAGWGAEQYF
TRBJ2-5,TRBV12-3/TRBV12-4,CASRSTETQYF
TRBJ1-2,TRBV6-4,CASSLSPWDRAPVSYGYTF
TRBJ2-5,TRBV3-1,CASSQLTPRQETQYF
TRBJ2-5,TRBV27,CASSLYVGSGETQYF
TRBJ2-7,TRBV19,CASSSTDRGHEQYF
TRBJ1-1,TRBV3-1,CASSQESRRVWTEAFF
TRBJ1-5,TRBV6-1,CASSDWTLGNQPQHF
TRBJ1-1,TRBV11-2,CASSLVHPRAFF
TRBJ1-1,TRBV2,CASSGGQGTATEAFF
TRBJ1-2,TRBV2,CASRGNGGNYGYTF
TRBJ2-5,TRBV29-1,CSVDPGQGAETQYF
TRBJ1-5,TRBV20-1,CSAPRDRNQPQHF
TRBJ1-1,TRBV6-5,CASSYDRVNTEAFF
TRBJ1-2,TRBV29-1,CSVEATGVSYGYTF
TRBJ2-7,TRBV12-3/TRBV12-4,CASSRDSYSYEQYF